The present TCR beta chain was sequenced within a study of T cells in Graves' hyperthyroidism and ophthalmopathy. Concerning this clonotype itself: Its antigen remains unknown.

Findings of the study overall: Most clonotypes that expanded in the thyroid above 0.001 also showed up in blood. Stable hyperthyroidism and ophthalmopathy were separated using 13 V-J signatures.

The diagnostic basis comprised clinical symptoms, serum thyroxine and TRAb, thyroid ultrasound and orbital computed tomography. Researchers took RNA transcripts and amplified the TCR beta CDR3 regions from them. The primer set for the first-round RT-PCR of the TCR CDR3 was HTBI. Via MiXCR, TCRdb re-called the multiplex PCR reads, giving one row per CDR3 protein. The sample records about 540,000 distinct CDR3 sequences, around 45% being singletons. The sequenced sample was peripheral blood or thyroid tissue (not recorded which). The TCR was taken from a woman younger than 30 with Graves' hyperthyroidism.

The CDR3 loop reads CATSEASTDTQYF. CDR3 coding DNA: TGTGCCACCAGTGAAGCGAGCACAGATACGCAGTATTTT. This sequence joins TRBV24-1 and TRBJ2-3; D not certain. From germline, CDR1 is KGHDR and CDR2 SFDVKD. There are 13 residues in the CDR3. V gave up 4 bases and J gave up 0 bases, with 4 bases separating them.